This is a list of T cell receptor beta chains from one sample in a study of T-cell memory formation after mild COVID-19. MiXCR was run by TCRdb on the 5' RACE reads, yielding one entry per CDR3 protein. The sample shows roughly 600,000 distinct CDR3 sequences, roughly 18% of them seen only once. The specimen sequenced was PBMCs or a T cell subset sorted from them (not recorded which). These receptors were collected from an adult woman who had mild COVID-19 (a few samples of this study predate the infection). Cell type and time point are not known. Both conserved end residues are part of each CDR3. The D gene is left open where the match is weak. Where a row states a size, it is once, few, many or the class of an expanded clone; other rows omit it.

CDR3 protein: CASSPYSRRDVNTGELFF
CDR3 DNA: TGTGCCAGCAGCCCCTATTCTCGTAGGGACGTTAACACCGGGGAGCTGTTTTTT
V gene: TRBV7-6
J gene: TRBJ2-2
clone size: few
D gene: -

CDR3 protein: CSVTGLTHEQYF
CDR3 DNA: TGCAGCGTCACTGGACTAACCCACGAGCAGTACTTC
V gene: TRBV29-1
J gene: TRBJ2-7
clone size: few
D gene: -

CDR3 protein: CASSFDLVRTDTQYF
CDR3 DNA: TGTGCCAGCAGCTTCGACCTAGTCCGCACAGATACGCAGTATTTT
V gene: TRBV7-2
J gene: TRBJ2-3
clone size: -
D gene: -

CDR3 protein: CASSLLGGGGNEQFF
CDR3 DNA: TGTGCCAGCAGTTTGTTAGGCGGAGGGGGCAATGAGCAGTTCTTC
V gene: TRBV12-3/TRBV12-4
J gene: TRBJ2-1
clone size: -
D gene: -

CDR3 protein: CASTRGRVQGQDTQYF
CDR3 DNA: TGTGCCAGCACCCGAGGACGGGTTCAGGGCCAAGATACGCAGTATTTT
V gene: TRBV6-2/TRBV6-3
J gene: TRBJ2-3
clone size: -
D gene: -

CDR3 protein: CASSSGLRRYGYTF
CDR3 DNA: TGTGCCAGCAGCAGCGGGCTCCGTCGCTATGGCTACACCTTC
V gene: TRBV5-6
J gene: TRBJ1-2
clone size: -
D gene: -

CDR3 protein: CASSADSPKGAFF
CDR3 DNA: TGTGCCAGCAGCGCGGACAGTCCGAAGGGAGCTTTCTTT
V gene: TRBV11-3
J gene: TRBJ1-1
clone size: -
D gene: -

CDR3 protein: CASSLGHRDLYEQYF
CDR3 DNA: TGCGCCAGCAGCTTGGGGCACCGAGATTTATACGAGCAGTACTTC
V gene: TRBV5-1
J gene: TRBJ2-7
clone size: -
D gene: -

CDR3 protein: CASTMTGVAYNEQFF
CDR3 DNA: TGTGCCAGCACCATGACAGGGGTGGCCTACAATGAGCAGTTCTTC
V gene: TRBV12-3/TRBV12-4
J gene: TRBJ2-1
clone size: -
D gene: TRBD1

CDR3 protein: CASSPPLEEETQYF
CDR3 DNA: TGTGCCAGCTCACCACCGTTAGAAGAAGAGACCCAGTACTTC
V gene: TRBV18
J gene: TRBJ2-5
clone size: few
D gene: -

CDR3 protein: CASSLLAGRGNEQFF
CDR3 DNA: TGTGCCAGCAGTTTACTAGCGGGGCGAGGCAATGAGCAGTTCTTC
V gene: TRBV12-3/TRBV12-4
J gene: TRBJ2-1
clone size: -
D gene: TRBD2

CDR3 protein: CASSQPMSGLVVDTQYF
CDR3 DNA: TGTGCCAGCAGCCAACCGATGTCTGGACTAGTCGTAGATACGCAGTATTTT
V gene: TRBV7-9
J gene: TRBJ2-3
clone size: -
D gene: TRBD2

CDR3 protein: CSVRVGSDTQYF
CDR3 DNA: TGCAGCGTTCGGGTCGGGTCAGATACGCAGTATTTT
V gene: TRBV29-1
J gene: TRBJ2-3
clone size: many
D gene: -

CDR3 protein: CSVDGAGVGPYGYTF
CDR3 DNA: TGCAGCGTTGATGGTGCGGGGGTAGGGCCCTATGGCTACACCTTC
V gene: TRBV29-1
J gene: TRBJ1-2
clone size: -
D gene: -

CDR3 protein: CASSLRDPKSPLHF
CDR3 DNA: TGTGCCAGCAGCTTGAGGGATCCCAAATCACCCCTCCACTTT
V gene: TRBV5-6
J gene: TRBJ1-6
clone size: few
D gene: -

CDR3 protein: CASSISGGTNEKLFF
CDR3 DNA: TGTGCCAGCAGTATATCGGGGGGCACTAATGAAAAACTGTTTTTT
V gene: TRBV7-9
J gene: TRBJ1-4
clone size: few
D gene: -

CDR3 protein: CASSPPGLRSWETQYF
CDR3 DNA: TGTGCCAGCAGCCCTCCAGGGTTAAGAAGTTGGGAGACCCAGTACTTC
V gene: TRBV12-3/TRBV12-4
J gene: TRBJ2-5
clone size: -
D gene: -

CDR3 protein: CASSRAVRAGADTQYF
CDR3 DNA: TGTGCCAGCAGCCGAGCGGTCCGAGCAGGCGCAGATACGCAGTATTTT
V gene: TRBV7-2
J gene: TRBJ2-3
clone size: few
D gene: -

CDR3 protein: CTSSQDATGVKETQYF
CDR3 DNA: TGTACCAGCAGCCAAGATGCGACAGGGGTTAAAGAGACCCAGTACTTC
V gene: TRBV4-2
J gene: TRBJ2-5
clone size: -
D gene: TRBD1

CDR3 protein: CASSLERESEQFF
CDR3 DNA: TGTGCCAGCAGCTTAGAACGCGAATCTGAGCAGTTCTTC
V gene: TRBV7-3
J gene: TRBJ2-1
clone size: -
D gene: -

CDR3 protein: CASSLRQAGTDTQYF
CDR3 DNA: TGCGCCAGCAGCCTCCGACAGGCTGGCACAGATACGCAGTATTTT
V gene: TRBV5-1
J gene: TRBJ2-3
clone size: -
D gene: -

CDR3 protein: CASSLRGQGNEQYF
CDR3 DNA: TGTGCCAGCAGCTTAAGGGGACAGGGGAACGAGCAGTACTTC
V gene: TRBV7-2
J gene: TRBJ2-7
clone size: few
D gene: TRBD1

CDR3 protein: CASSRRGATNEKLFF
CDR3 DNA: TGCGCCAGCAGCCGCAGAGGGGCCACTAATGAAAAACTGTTTTTT
V gene: TRBV4-1
J gene: TRBJ1-4
clone size: few
D gene: -

CDR3 protein: CSVDRDNYGYTF
CDR3 DNA: TGCAGCGTTGACAGGGACAACTATGGCTACACCTTC
V gene: TRBV29-1
J gene: TRBJ1-2
clone size: few
D gene: -

CDR3 protein: CASSILPGGGSSQETQYF
CDR3 DNA: TGCGCCAGCAGCATACTCCCGGGAGGGGGATCGAGCCAAGAGACCCAGTACTTC
V gene: TRBV5-1
J gene: TRBJ2-5
clone size: few
D gene: TRBD2

CDR3 protein: CASSLRYPHYEQYF
CDR3 DNA: TGTGCCAGCAGTTTACGGTACCCCCACTACGAGCAGTACTTC
V gene: TRBV12-3/TRBV12-4
J gene: TRBJ2-7
clone size: few
D gene: -

CDR3 protein: CASRTTLRLGQFF
CDR3 DNA: TGTGCCAGCCGGACCACACTGCGGTTAGGGCAGTTCTTC
V gene: TRBV6-2/TRBV6-3
J gene: TRBJ2-1
clone size: few
D gene: -

CDR3 protein: CASSSPASGRPDTQYF
CDR3 DNA: TGTGCCAGCAGCTCCCCGGCTAGCGGGAGGCCAGATACGCAGTATTTT
V gene: TRBV7-8
J gene: TRBJ2-3
clone size: once
D gene: TRBD2

CDR3 protein: CASSLKYSPDTEAFF
CDR3 DNA: TGTGCCAGCAGCTTGAAATATTCTCCTGACACTGAAGCTTTCTTT
V gene: TRBV5-4
J gene: TRBJ1-1
clone size: many
D gene: -

CDR3 protein: CASSHQTEAFF
CDR3 DNA: TGTGCCAGCAGCCACCAAACAGAAGCTTTCTTT
V gene: TRBV3-1
J gene: TRBJ1-1
clone size: few
D gene: -

CDR3 protein: CASSQEVGVGEAFF
CDR3 DNA: TGCGCCAGCAGCCAAGAGGTAGGGGTAGGAGAAGCTTTCTTT
V gene: TRBV4-1
J gene: TRBJ1-1
clone size: -
D gene: -

CDR3 protein: CASSSRLAASTDTQYF
CDR3 DNA: TGTGCCAGCAGCTCAAGACTAGCGGCTAGCACAGATACGCAGTATTTT
V gene: TRBV9
J gene: TRBJ2-3
clone size: -
D gene: TRBD2

CDR3 protein: CASSNGLDGEQFF
CDR3 DNA: TGTGCCAGCAGCAACGGACTAGACGGTGAGCAGTTCTTC
V gene: TRBV7-3
J gene: TRBJ2-1
clone size: -
D gene: TRBD2

CDR3 protein: CATSQPGNEKLFF
CDR3 DNA: TGTGCCACCAGCCAACCGGGGAATGAAAAACTGTTTTTT
V gene: TRBV24-1
J gene: TRBJ1-4
clone size: -
D gene: -

CDR3 protein: CASSRRDRVRDEQFF
CDR3 DNA: TGTGCCAGCAGCAGGAGGGACAGGGTAAGAGATGAGCAGTTCTTC
V gene: TRBV5-4
J gene: TRBJ2-1
clone size: few
D gene: TRBD1

CDR3 protein: CASSLGRINEQFF
CDR3 DNA: TGTGCCAGCAGTTTAGGCAGAATCAATGAGCAGTTCTTC
V gene: TRBV12-3/TRBV12-4
J gene: TRBJ2-1
clone size: few
D gene: -

CDR3 protein: CASRRTGGSSGNTIYF
CDR3 DNA: TGTGCCAGCAGGCGTACAGGGGGCAGCTCTGGAAACACCATATATTTT
V gene: TRBV12-3/TRBV12-4
J gene: TRBJ1-3
clone size: -
D gene: TRBD1

CDR3 protein: CASSAGGSGRFRNTQYF
CDR3 DNA: TGTGCCAGCAGCGCTGGGGGGAGCGGGAGGTTTAGAAATACGCAGTATTTT
V gene: TRBV9
J gene: TRBJ2-3
clone size: few
D gene: TRBD2

CDR3 protein: CASSLMVRVNAYEQYF
CDR3 DNA: TGTGCCAGCAGCTTAATGGTTCGGGTGAACGCCTACGAGCAGTACTTC
V gene: TRBV7-8
J gene: TRBJ2-7
clone size: -
D gene: -

CDR3 protein: CASSYYDTSGGTDTQYF
CDR3 DNA: TGTGCCAGCAGTTACTATGATACTAGCGGTGGCACAGATACGCAGTATTTT
V gene: TRBV6-5
J gene: TRBJ2-3
clone size: -
D gene: TRBD2

CDR3 protein: CASSYRRGPFYEQYF
CDR3 DNA: TGTGCCAGCAGTTACCGAAGGGGGCCGTTCTACGAGCAGTACTTC
V gene: TRBV6-5
J gene: TRBJ2-7
clone size: -
D gene: TRBD1

CDR3 protein: CASSLGGVNEQFF
CDR3 DNA: TGTGCCAGCAGTTTAGGAGGGGTCAATGAGCAGTTCTTC
V gene: TRBV12-3/TRBV12-4
J gene: TRBJ2-1
clone size: many
D gene: -

CDR3 protein: CASKKSQVKKETQYF
CDR3 DNA: TGTGCCAGTAAGAAGAGCCAGGTGAAGAAAGAGACCCAGTACTTC
V gene: TRBV19
J gene: TRBJ2-5
clone size: -
D gene: -

CDR3 protein: CSASRRDTEAFF
CDR3 DNA: TGCAGTGCTAGCAGACGGGACACTGAAGCTTTCTTT
V gene: TRBV20-1
J gene: TRBJ1-1
clone size: few
D gene: -

CDR3 protein: CASSLPGTSSGNQFF
CDR3 DNA: TGTGCCAGCAGCCTCCCCGGGACTAGCAGTGGCAACCAGTTCTTC
V gene: TRBV5-6
J gene: TRBJ2-1
clone size: few
D gene: TRBD2

CDR3 protein: CASSSGDFFYEQYF
CDR3 DNA: TGTGCCAGCAGTTCGGGGGATTTCTTTTACGAGCAGTACTTC
V gene: TRBV2
J gene: TRBJ2-7
clone size: -
D gene: -

CDR3 protein: CASSLSQAPSGRYF
CDR3 DNA: TGTGCCAGCAGCTTAAGTCAGGCGCCTTCCGGTCGGTACTTC
V gene: TRBV7-3
J gene: TRBJ2-7
clone size: few
D gene: -

CDR3 protein: CATSDPSGRSYNEQFF
CDR3 DNA: TGTGCCACCAGTGACCCTAGCGGGAGGTCCTACAATGAGCAGTTCTTC
V gene: TRBV24-1
J gene: TRBJ2-1
clone size: many
D gene: TRBD2

CDR3 protein: CASSPGTTNTGELFF
CDR3 DNA: TGTGCCAGCAGCCCGGGTACCACGAACACCGGGGAGCTGTTTTTT
V gene: TRBV7-8
J gene: TRBJ2-2
clone size: -
D gene: -

CDR3 protein: CARSLGLPYEQYF
CDR3 DNA: TGTGCCAGGTCACTCGGCCTGCCCTACGAGCAGTACTTC
V gene: TRBV2
J gene: TRBJ2-7
clone size: few
D gene: -

CDR3 protein: CATSRGGGTGSDGELFF
CDR3 DNA: TGTGCCACCAGCAGAGGAGGTGGGACAGGGAGTGACGGGGAGCTGTTTTTT
V gene: TRBV15
J gene: TRBJ2-2
clone size: few
D gene: TRBD1

CDR3 protein: CASRASTGNTEAFF
CDR3 DNA: TGTGCCAGCAGGGCGTCGACAGGGAACACTGAAGCTTTCTTT
V gene: TRBV12-3/TRBV12-4
J gene: TRBJ1-1
clone size: few
D gene: -

CDR3 protein: CASRDRDQGNTIYF
CDR3 DNA: TGTGCCAGCAGGGATCGGGACCAAGGAAACACCATATATTTT
V gene: TRBV7-3
J gene: TRBJ1-3
clone size: -
D gene: -

CDR3 protein: CASSSYTPGLHYEQYF
CDR3 DNA: TGTGCCAGCAGCTCGTATACACCGGGGCTCCACTACGAGCAGTACTTC
V gene: TRBV7-2
J gene: TRBJ2-7
clone size: few
D gene: -

CDR3 protein: CASSVEGLATDTQYF
CDR3 DNA: TGTGCCAGCAGCGTAGAGGGACTAGCCACAGATACGCAGTATTTT
V gene: TRBV9
J gene: TRBJ2-3
clone size: -
D gene: TRBD2